The T cell receptor (beta chain) described here comes from a study of T cells after yellow fever vaccination. The CDR3 loop spans 14 amino acids. Looked up from germline, CDR1 is MNHEY and CDR2 is SMNVEV (reference sequence). Trimming cost V 9 bases and J 0 bases, with 12 bases left between them. Conversion of TCR transcripts into cDNA relied on 5'RACE template switching, which added a universal primer site and UMIs. MiXCR, applied by TCRdb to the 5' RACE reads, yields one record per CDR3 protein. This table has approximately 340,000 distinct CDR3 sequences, 8.7% appearing once. The origin of this receptor is a man aged 18 to 35 who received the YFV17D yellow fever vaccine. The rearrangement uses TRBV27 and TRBJ1-5; D is perhaps TRBD1 (5 bases). Sequencing used PBMCs, obtained on the day of the first yellow fever vaccination. The chain's CDR3 is CASSGGYSNQPQHF. The CDR3 region has the DNA TGTGCCAGTAGCGGGGGGTATAGCAATCAGCCCCAGCATTTT.